The rows below give T cell receptor beta chains drawn from one sample of a study of cytomegalovirus exposure and HLA in healthy donors. Sequencing was performed with immunoSEQ multiplex PCR; in TCRdb, only in-frame clones are kept and a portion is missing. Found here are roughly 200,000 clones, about 81% of them singletons; the top ten hold about 1.2%. The specimen sequenced was PBMCs. All receptors come from a woman aged 30 to 39 in good health and CMV-seronegative. The CDR3 runs from the conserved cysteine through the conserved F or W.

length: 15
V: TRBV5-3
J: TRBJ2-3
CDR3: CARSLLTGSGDTQYF

length: 14
V: TRBV5-1
J: TRBJ2-2
CDR3: CASSLTVAGGELFF

length: 16
V: TRBV11-1
J: TRBJ1-4
CDR3: CASSEGHAATNEKLFF

length: 16
V: TRBV25-1
J: TRBJ2-3
CDR3: CASSDVVLAGLNTQYF

length: 12
V: TRBV30
J: TRBJ2-1
CDR3: CAWKTGLVKQFF

length: 18
V: TRBV7-3
J: TRBJ2-6
CDR3: CASSLLGTANSGANVLTF

length: 16
V: TRBV6-4
J: TRBJ2-5
CDR3: CASSDSPGQGSETQYF

length: 13
V: TRBV10-3
J: TRBJ2-1
CDR3: CAIIRAEDNEQFF

length: 15
V: TRBV5-1
J: TRBJ2-1
CDR3: CASSLISGDGNEQFF

length: 14
V: TRBV25-1
J: TRBJ1-2
CDR3: CASSEIRRNYGYTF

length: 15
V: TRBV18
J: TRBJ2-3
CDR3: CASSPPRPSTDTQYF

length: 13
V: TRBV4-1
J: TRBJ1-2
CDR3: CASRPNRDYGYTF

length: 15
V: TRBV4-2
J: TRBJ2-7
CDR3: CASSQGLAETYEQYF

length: 13
V: TRBV7-3
J: TRBJ2-3
CDR3: CASSRSSTDTQYF

length: 15
V: TRBV6-5
J: TRBJ1-2
CDR3: CASRFIAGSNYGYTF

length: 15
V: TRBV5-4
J: TRBJ2-7
CDR3: CASSSLSGTSYEQYF

length: 13
V: TRBV27
J: TRBJ1-1
CDR3: CASSRQMNTEAFF

length: 12
V: TRBV7-6
J: TRBJ2-7
CDR3: CASSRDIYEQYF

length: 14
V: TRBV27
J: TRBJ2-7
CDR3: CASSLGHNSYEQYF

length: 15
V: TRBV10-3
J: TRBJ2-7
CDR3: CAISESRPGPYEQYF

length: 13
V: TRBV5-4
J: TRBJ2-7
CDR3: CASSSGTGYEQYF

length: 13
V: TRBV19
J: TRBJ2-2
CDR3: CASRTGGAGELFF

length: 16
V: TRBV9
J: TRBJ1-1
CDR3: CASSAATGGVGTEAFF

length: 17
V: TRBV7-6
J: TRBJ2-5
CDR3: CASSLTRLADPQETQYF

length: 13
V: TRBV27
J: TRBJ1-6
CDR3: CASSLVAVGTLHF

length: 15
V: TRBV6-1
J: TRBJ2-7
CDR3: CASSEWGGGAGEQYF

length: 12
V: TRBV5-1
J: TRBJ1-1
CDR3: CASREGGGEAFF